This entry lists 7 T cell receptor beta chains sequenced from one sample in a study of shared clonotypes between healthy human individuals. Positive CCR7 selection of CD45RO-negative cells yielded the naive CD8 cells, and terminally differentiated effector memory CD45RA+ cells were excluded. Repertoires were generated with immunoSEQ multiplex PCR, while TCRdb's copy carries only in-frame clones and drops some. This table has 550,000 to 750,000 clones, nearly 97% appearing once. Material: naive CD8+ T cells sorted from blood. These receptors all stem from a woman aged 25-40 years in good health.

This clone was detected only once. The chain combines TRBV5-6 with TRBJ2-7, with unresolved D. Germline V gene sequence: CDR1 SGHDT, CDR2 YYEEEE. The CDR3 covers 14 residues. V was clipped by 4 bases and J by 0 bases, with 11 bases between them. This CDR3 reads CASSDLLSSYEQYF. CDR3 in DNA: TGTGCCAGCAGCGACCTCCTAAGCTCCTACGAGCAGTACTTC.

The table lists this clone with a count of one. The chain uses TRBV4-1 and TRBJ2-3, with D maybe TRBD2 (6 bases). The CDR3 covers 16 residues. CDR1 and CDR2 (germline): MGHRA, YSYEKL. Trimming left V 2 bases short and J 0 bases short, with 12 bases between. In nucleotides, the CDR3 is TGCGCCAGCAGCCAAACGGGACTTTCTAGCACAGATACGCAGTATTTT. As protein: CASSQTGLSSTDTQYF.

The chain recombines TRBV14 with TRBJ1-2; 8 positions agree with TRBD1. The trim removed 2 bases at V and 5 bases at J, leaving 1 base unmatched. Germline V gene lookup returns CDR1 SGHDN and CDR2 FVKESK. CDR3 length equals 13 residues. The CDR3 nucleotides are TGTGCCAGCAGCCAACAGGGGGCTTATGGCTACACCTTC. This codes for CASSQQGAYGYTF.

J is TRBJ1-3 and V is TRBV13; a possible D gene is TRBD1 (5 bases). Germline loops: CDR1 PRHDT, CDR2 FYEKMQ (reference sequence). This CDR3 has 15 amino acids. V gave up 5 bases and J gave up 0 bases, with 11 bases separating them. The CDR3 reads CASSRQTNSGNTIYF. In DNA form, the CDR3 reads TGTGCCAGCAGCCGACAGACAAACTCTGGAAACACCATATATTTT.

This clone is a singleton in its sample. The chain combines TRBV5-1 with TRBJ2-7; maybe TRBD2 (5 bases). V lost 7 bases and J 4 bases, leaving 15 bases between the germline ends. Germline CDR1 is SGHRS and CDR2 is YFSETQ. The CDR3 covers 13 residues. CDR3 coding DNA: TGCGCCAGCCGCGCGGGCTCCTCTTACGAGCAGTACTTC. Encoded protein: CASRAGSSYEQYF.

J is TRBJ1-2 and V is TRBV7-9, with no clear D. There are 13 residues in the CDR3. Trimming pared 8 bases from V and 4 bases from J, leaving 14 bases between. Germline CDR1 reads SEHNR; CDR2 reads FQNEAQ (reference sequence). The chain's CDR3 is CASEVEWGYGYTF. DNA for the CDR3: TGTGCCAGCGAAGTTGAATGGGGCTATGGCTACACCTTC.

The rearrangement uses TRBV7-8 and TRBJ2-5; 9 bases line up with TRBD2. The CDR3 runs to 15 residues. The J segment lost 2 bases and the V segment lost 5 bases, leaving 6 bases of the junction unmatched. Per the germline V gene, CDR1 is SGHVS and CDR2 is FQNEAQ. CDR3 loop: CASSPHGLAQETQYF. In nucleotides, the CDR3 is TGTGCCAGCAGCCCGCACGGACTAGCGCAAGAGACCCAGTACTTC. The full variable domain, in which reference TRBV7-8 and TRBJ2-5 provide the parts outside the CDR3, is GAGVSQSPRYKVAKRGQDVALRCDPISGHVSLFWYQQALGQGPEFLTYFQNEAQLDKSGLPSDRFFAERPEGSVSTLKIQRTQQEDSAVYLCASSPHGLAQETQYFGPGTRLLVL.